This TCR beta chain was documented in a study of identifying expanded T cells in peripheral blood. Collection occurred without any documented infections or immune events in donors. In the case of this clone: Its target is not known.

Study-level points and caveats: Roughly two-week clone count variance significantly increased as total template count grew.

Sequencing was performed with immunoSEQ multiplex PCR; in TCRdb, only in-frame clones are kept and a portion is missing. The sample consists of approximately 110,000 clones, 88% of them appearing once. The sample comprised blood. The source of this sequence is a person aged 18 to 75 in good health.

The CDR3 bases are TGTGCCACCCGACCGGGCTACACCGGGGAGCTGTTTTTT. It is translated as CATRPGYTGELFF. This sequence joins TRBV6-1 and TRBJ2-2, with no clear D. The CDR3 is made up of 13 amino acids. Germline V gene data show CDR1 as MNHNS and CDR2 as SASEGT. V was shortened by 10 bases and J by 3 bases, with 12 bases between the two germline ends.